This TCR beta chain was obtained from a study of T cells in Graves' hyperthyroidism and ophthalmopathy. Study-level information: Staff took peripheral blood when the initial diagnosis was made, before any treatment began.

Germline CDR1 and CDR2: MNHNS and SASEGT. V was cut by 2 bases and J by 4 bases, with 17 bases left in between. This CDR3 region has 16 residues. There were TCR beta CDR3 regions amplified from RNA transcripts. A first-round RT-PCR of the TCR CDR3 used the HTBI primer set. MiXCR, applied by TCRdb to the multiplex PCR reads, yields one record per CDR3 protein. The table includes just under 750,000 distinct CDR3 sequences, 35% detected once. Study-wide findings and caveats: The model made its ophthalmopathy prediction, and onset followed a median 6.5 months later. Researchers report that a 13 V-J model separated ophthalmopathy from stable hyperthyroidism.

Notes on this clonotype: Its specificity is not known.

The V call is TRBV6-1, the J call TRBJ1-1; D perhaps matches TRBD1 (5 bases). This receptor was identified in a woman between 40 and 55 years old with Graves' hyperthyroidism. Sequencing used blood. CDR3 nucleotides: TGTGCCAGCAGTGAAAGGGGTAGAGGGCACGGCACTGAAGCTTTCTTT. Translated, it gives CASSERGRGHGTEAFF.